This TCR beta chain was captured by sequencing in a study of blood T cell repertoires in COVID-19. In the study overall: Spain, Italy and the United States supplied samples that represented acute and convalescent COVID-19. Nucleic acid was either cDNA or gDNA, and it came from T cells, B-cell-depleted T cells, or PBMCs.

Per the original methods: Reference gene primer amplification gave estimated nucleated cell counts. Measured with immunoSEQ multiplex PCR; TCRdb has only the in-frame clones, and not every one. V and J calls plus clone size are reproduced from that table; the DNA served to infer D and trimming. The table lists over 250,000 clones, roughly 80% of them singletons. Germline CDR1 reads SGHNT; CDR2 reads YYREEE (reference sequence). The CDR3 sequence is 16 residues long. The V gene lost 5 bases and the J gene lost 10 bases, with 22 bases spanning the gap. V gene TRBV5-4 combines with J gene TRBJ1-6; D uncertain. The clonotype comes from a woman aged 45 to 65 who had recovered from COVID-19. The specimen sequenced was peripheral blood. CDR3: CASSPAGRPSDSPLHF. The CDR3 region has the DNA TGTGCCAGCAGTCCGGCGGGCCGGCCCAGTGACTCACCCCTCCACTTT.